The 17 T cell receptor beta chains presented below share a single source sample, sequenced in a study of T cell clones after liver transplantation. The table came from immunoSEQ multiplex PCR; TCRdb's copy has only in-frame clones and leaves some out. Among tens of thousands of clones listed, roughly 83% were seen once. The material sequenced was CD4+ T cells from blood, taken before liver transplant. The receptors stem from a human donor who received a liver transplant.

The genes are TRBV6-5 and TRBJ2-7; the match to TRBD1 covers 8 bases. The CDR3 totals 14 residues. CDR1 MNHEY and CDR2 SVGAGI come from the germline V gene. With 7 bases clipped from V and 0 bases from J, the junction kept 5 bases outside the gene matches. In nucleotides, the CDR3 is TGTGCCAGCAACGGGGACAGGAGCTCCTACGAGCAGTACTTC. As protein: CASNGDRSSYEQYF.

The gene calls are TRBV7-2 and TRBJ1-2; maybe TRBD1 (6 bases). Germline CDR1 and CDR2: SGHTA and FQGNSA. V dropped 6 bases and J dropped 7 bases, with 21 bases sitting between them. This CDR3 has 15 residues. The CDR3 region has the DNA TGTGCCAGCAGTTTCGAAAGTGACAGGCTTGGTGGCTACACCTTC. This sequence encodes CASSFESDRLGGYTF.

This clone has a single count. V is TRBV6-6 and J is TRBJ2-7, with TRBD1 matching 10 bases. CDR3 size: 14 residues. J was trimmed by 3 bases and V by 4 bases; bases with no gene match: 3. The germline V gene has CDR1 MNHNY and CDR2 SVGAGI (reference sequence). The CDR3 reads CASSWDRGNYEQYF. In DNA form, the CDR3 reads TGTGCCAGCAGTTGGGACAGGGGCAACTACGAGCAGTACTTC.

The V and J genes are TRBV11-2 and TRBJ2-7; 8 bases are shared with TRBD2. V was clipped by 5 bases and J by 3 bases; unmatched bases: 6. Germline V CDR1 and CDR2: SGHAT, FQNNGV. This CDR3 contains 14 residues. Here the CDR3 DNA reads TGTGCCAGCAGCCGAGCGGGAGTTGGCTACGAGCAGTACTTC. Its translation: CASSRAGVGYEQYF.

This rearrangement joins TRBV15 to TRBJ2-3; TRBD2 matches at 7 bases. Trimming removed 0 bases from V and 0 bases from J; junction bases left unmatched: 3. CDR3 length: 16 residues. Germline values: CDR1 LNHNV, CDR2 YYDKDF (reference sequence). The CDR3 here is CATSRDLSGSTDTQYF. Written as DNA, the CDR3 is TGTGCCACCAGCAGAGACCTTAGCGGGAGCACAGATACGCAGTATTTT.

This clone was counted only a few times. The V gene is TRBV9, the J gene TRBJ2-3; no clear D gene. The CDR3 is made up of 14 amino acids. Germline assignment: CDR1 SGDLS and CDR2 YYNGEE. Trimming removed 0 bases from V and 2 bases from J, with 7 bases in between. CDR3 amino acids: CASSVVPYTDTQYF. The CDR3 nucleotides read TGTGCCAGCAGCGTAGTGCCCTACACAGATACGCAGTATTTT.

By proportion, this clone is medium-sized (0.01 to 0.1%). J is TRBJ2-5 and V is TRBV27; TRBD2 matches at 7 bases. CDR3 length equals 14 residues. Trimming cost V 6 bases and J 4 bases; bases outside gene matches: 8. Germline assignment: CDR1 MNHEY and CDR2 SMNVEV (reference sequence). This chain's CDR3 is CASRPDRGVETQYF. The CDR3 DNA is TGTGCCAGCAGACCCGATCGGGGGGTAGAGACCCAGTACTTC.

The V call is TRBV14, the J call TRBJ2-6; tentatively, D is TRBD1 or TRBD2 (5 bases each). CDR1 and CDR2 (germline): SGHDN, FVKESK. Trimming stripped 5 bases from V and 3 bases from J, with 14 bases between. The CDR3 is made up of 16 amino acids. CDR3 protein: CASSARWGIGANVLTF. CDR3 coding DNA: TGTGCCAGCAGCGCCCGGTGGGGGATTGGGGCCAACGTCCTGACTTTC.

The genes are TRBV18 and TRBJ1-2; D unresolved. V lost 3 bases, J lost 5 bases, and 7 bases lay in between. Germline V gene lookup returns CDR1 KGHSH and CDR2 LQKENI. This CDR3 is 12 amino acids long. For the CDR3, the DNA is TGTGCCAGCTCACCCGAAAGATATGGCTACACCTTC. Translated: CASSPERYGYTF.

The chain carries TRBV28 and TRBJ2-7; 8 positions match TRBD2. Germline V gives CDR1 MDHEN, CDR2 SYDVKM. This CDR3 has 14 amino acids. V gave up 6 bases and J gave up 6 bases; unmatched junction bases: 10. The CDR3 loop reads CASSPGGARGEQYF. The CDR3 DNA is TGTGCCAGCAGCCCCGGGGGGGCCAGGGGCGAGCAGTACTTC.

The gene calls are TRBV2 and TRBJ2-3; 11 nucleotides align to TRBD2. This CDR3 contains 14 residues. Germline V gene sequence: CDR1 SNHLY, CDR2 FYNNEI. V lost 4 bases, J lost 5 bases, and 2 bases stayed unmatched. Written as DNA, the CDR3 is TGTGCCAGCAGTGGTCTAGCGGGAGGAGATACGCAGTATTTT. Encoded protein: CASSGLAGGDTQYF. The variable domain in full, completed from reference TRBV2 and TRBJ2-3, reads EPEVTQTPSHQVTQMGQEVILRCVPISNHLYFYWYRQILGQKVEFLVSFYNNEISEKSEIFDDQFSVERPDGSNFTLKIRSTKLEDSAMYFCASSGLAGGDTQYFGPGTRLTVL.

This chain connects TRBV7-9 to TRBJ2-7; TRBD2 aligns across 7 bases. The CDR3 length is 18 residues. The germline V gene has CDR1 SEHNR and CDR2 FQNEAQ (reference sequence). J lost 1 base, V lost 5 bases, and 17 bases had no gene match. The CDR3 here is CASSRAGVFGDLSYEQYF. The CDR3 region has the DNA TGTGCCAGCAGCCGGGCGGGGGTTTTTGGGGACTTGTCCTACGAGCAGTACTTC.

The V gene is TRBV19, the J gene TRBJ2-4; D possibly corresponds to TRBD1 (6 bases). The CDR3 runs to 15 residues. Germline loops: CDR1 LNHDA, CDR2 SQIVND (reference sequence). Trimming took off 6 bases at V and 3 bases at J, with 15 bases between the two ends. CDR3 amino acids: CASSYDRSGKNIQYF. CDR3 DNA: TGTGCCAGTAGCTATGACAGGTCGGGCAAAAACATTCAGTACTTC.

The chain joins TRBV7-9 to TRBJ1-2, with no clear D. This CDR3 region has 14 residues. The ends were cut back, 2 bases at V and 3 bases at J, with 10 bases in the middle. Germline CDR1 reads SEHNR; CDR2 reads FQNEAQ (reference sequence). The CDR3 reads CASSLFKGDYGYTF. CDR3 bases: TGTGCCAGCAGCTTATTCAAAGGAGACTATGGCTACACCTTC.

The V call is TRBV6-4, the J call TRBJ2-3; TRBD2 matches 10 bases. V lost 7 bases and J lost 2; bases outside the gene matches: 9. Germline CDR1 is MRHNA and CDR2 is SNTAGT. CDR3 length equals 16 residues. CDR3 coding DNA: TGTGCCAGCAAGGAAATAGCGGGGGGCGCCACAGATACGCAGTATTTT. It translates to CASKEIAGGATDTQYF.

This CDR3 reads CASSVVRGREQFF. The DNA for the CDR3 is TGTGCCAGCAGTGTGGTGAGGGGACGGGAGCAGTTCTTC. The chain uses TRBV7-3 and TRBJ2-1; D may correspond to TRBD1 or TRBD2 (5 bases each). The V end was cut by 6 bases, the J end by 10 bases, with 16 bases between. CDR3 length: 13 amino acids. CDR1 and CDR2 (germline): SGHTA, FQGTGA.

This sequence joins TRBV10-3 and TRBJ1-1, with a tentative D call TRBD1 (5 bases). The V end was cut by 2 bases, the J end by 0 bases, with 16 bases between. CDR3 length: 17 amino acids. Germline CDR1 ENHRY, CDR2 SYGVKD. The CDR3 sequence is CAISEPRGREMNTEAFF. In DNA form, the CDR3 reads TGTGCCATCAGTGAGCCGAGGGGTAGGGAGATGAACACTGAAGCTTTCTTT.